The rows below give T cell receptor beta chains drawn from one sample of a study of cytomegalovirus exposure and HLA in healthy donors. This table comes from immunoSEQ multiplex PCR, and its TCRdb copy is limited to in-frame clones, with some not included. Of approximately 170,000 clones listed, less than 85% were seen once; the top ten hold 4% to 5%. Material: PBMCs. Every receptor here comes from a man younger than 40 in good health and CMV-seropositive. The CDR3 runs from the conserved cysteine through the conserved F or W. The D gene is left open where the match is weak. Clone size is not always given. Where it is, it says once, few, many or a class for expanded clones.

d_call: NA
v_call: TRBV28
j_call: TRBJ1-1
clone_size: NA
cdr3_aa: CASSPGRNTEAFF
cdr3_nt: TGTGCCAGCAGTCCGGGTCGGAACACTGAAGCTTTCTTT

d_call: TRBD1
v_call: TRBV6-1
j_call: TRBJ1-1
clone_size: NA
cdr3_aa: CASRRQGSSTEAFF
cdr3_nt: TGTGCCAGCAGGAGACAGGGGTCCAGCACTGAAGCTTTCTTT

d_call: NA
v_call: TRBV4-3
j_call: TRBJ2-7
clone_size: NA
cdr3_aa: CASSQDLGSRQYF
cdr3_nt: TGCGCCAGCAGCCAAGATCTTGGTAGCAGGCAGTACTTC

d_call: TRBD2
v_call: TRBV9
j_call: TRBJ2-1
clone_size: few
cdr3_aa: CASSGGTSGHNEQFF
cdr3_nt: TGTGCCAGCAGCGGAGGGACTAGCGGACACAATGAGCAGTTCTTC

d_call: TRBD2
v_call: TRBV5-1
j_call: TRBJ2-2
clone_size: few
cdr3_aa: CASSLVGLAAGELFF
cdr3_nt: TGCGCCAGCAGCTTAGTGGGACTAGCGGCCGGGGAGCTGTTTTTT

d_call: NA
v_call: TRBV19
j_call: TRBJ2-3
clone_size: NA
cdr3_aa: CASTPGSADTDTQYF
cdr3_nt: TGTGCCAGTACCCCAGGGTCAGCCGACACAGATACGCAGTATTTT

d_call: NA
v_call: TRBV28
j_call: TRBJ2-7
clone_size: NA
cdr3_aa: CASRSDTLTYEQYF
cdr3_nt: TGTGCCAGCAGATCTGACACCCTTACCTACGAGCAGTACTTC

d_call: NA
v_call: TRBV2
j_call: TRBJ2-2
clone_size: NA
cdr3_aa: CASRDTYTGELFF
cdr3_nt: TGTGCCAGCCGGGACACCTACACCGGGGAGCTGTTTTTT

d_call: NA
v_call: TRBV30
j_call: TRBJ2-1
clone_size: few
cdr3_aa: CAWGSYNEQFF
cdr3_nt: TGTGCCTGGGGGAGCTACAATGAGCAGTTCTTC

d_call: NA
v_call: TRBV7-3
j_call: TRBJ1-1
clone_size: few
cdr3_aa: CASSPSNRAEAFF
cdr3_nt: TGTGCCAGCAGCCCCTCGAACAGAGCTGAAGCTTTCTTT

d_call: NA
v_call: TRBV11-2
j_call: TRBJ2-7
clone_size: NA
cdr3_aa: CASSSPSSYEQYF
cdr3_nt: TGTGCCAGCAGCTCCCCGAGCTCCTACGAGCAGTACTTC

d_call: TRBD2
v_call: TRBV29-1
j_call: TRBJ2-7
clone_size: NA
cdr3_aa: CSVSPLVAGASVQYF
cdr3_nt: TGCAGCGTTTCTCCTTTAGTAGCGGGGGCCTCGGTGCAGTACTTC

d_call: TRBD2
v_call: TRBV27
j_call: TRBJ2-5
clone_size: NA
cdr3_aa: CASSFWPAREGRETQYF
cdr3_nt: TGTGCCAGCAGTTTTTGGCCGGCCAGGGAGGGGAGGGAGACCCAGTACTTC

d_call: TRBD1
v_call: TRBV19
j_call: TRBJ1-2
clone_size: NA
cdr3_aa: CASNDRGPDGYTF
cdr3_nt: TGTGCCAGTAACGACAGGGGACCCGATGGCTACACCTTC

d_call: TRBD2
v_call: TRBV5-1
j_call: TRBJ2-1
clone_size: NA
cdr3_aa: CASSSPGLATFNEQFF
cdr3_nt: TGCGCCAGCAGCTCGCCGGGACTAGCCACTTTCAATGAGCAGTTCTTC

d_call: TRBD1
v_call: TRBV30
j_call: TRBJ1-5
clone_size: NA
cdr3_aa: CAWSTTGDQPQHF
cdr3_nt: TGTGCCTGGAGTACGACAGGGGATCAGCCCCAGCATTTT

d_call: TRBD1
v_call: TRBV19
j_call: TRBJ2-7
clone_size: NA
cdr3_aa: CASSPQGATYEQYF
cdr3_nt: TGTGCCAGTAGTCCTCAGGGGGCTACTTACGAGCAGTACTTC

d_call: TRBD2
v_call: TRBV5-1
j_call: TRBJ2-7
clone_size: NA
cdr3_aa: CASSQRTGGTGLAAYEQYF
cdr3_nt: TGCGCCAGCAGCCAACGCACGGGGGGGACGGGACTAGCAGCCTACGAGCAGTACTTC

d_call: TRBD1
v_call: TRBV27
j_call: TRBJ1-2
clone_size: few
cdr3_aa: CASSIRVGTGGSIYYGYTF
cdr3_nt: TGTGCCAGCAGTATTAGGGTAGGGACAGGGGGTTCGATATACTATGGCTACACCTTC

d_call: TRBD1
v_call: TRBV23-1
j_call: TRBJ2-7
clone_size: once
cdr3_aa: CASRGVPEDRGIVREQYF
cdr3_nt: TGCGCCAGCAGGGGGGTACCGGAGGACAGGGGGATCGTGCGCGAGCAGTACTTC

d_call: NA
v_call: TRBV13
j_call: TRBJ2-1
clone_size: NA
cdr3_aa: CASRGADNEQFF
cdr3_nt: TGTGCCTCCCGGGGGGCCGACAATGAGCAGTTCTTC

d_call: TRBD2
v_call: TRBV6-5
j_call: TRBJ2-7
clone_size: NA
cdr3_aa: CASSVAGSYEQYF
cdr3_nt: TGTGCCAGCAGCGTAGCGGGGTCCTACGAGCAGTACTTC

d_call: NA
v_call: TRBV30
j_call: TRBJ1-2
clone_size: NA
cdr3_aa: CAWTTGYGYTF
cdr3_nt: TGTGCCTGGACGACAGGTTATGGCTACACCTTC

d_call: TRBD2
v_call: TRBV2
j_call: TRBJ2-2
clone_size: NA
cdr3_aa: CASNPLATNTGELFF
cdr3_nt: TGTGCCAGCAATCCACTAGCGACGAACACCGGGGAGCTGTTTTTT

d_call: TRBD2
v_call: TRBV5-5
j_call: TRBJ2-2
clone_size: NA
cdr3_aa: CASSLEWGGTSGFTGELFF
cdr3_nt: TGTGCCAGCAGCTTGGAATGGGGCGGAACTAGCGGGTTCACCGGGGAGCTGTTTTTT

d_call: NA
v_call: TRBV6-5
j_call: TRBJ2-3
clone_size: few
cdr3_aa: CASTRADTQYF
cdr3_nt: TGTGCCAGCACGAGGGCAGATACGCAGTATTTT